The rows below give T cell receptor beta chains drawn from one sample of a study of blood T cell repertoires in COVID-19. Sequencing used immunoSEQ multiplex PCR; TCRdb keeps in-frame clones, though not all of them. The profile covers under 250,000 clones, with around 82% appearing a single time and approximately 4.8% taken by the ten largest. The sample was peripheral blood. Receptor source: a woman in her 70s with acute or convalescent COVID-19. The CDR3 runs from the conserved cysteine through the conserved F or W. A D gene is named only where the DNA matches it firmly.

v_call	d_call	j_call	cdr3_aa
TRBV9	-	TRBJ1-2	CASSEQPSSNYGYTF
TRBV19	-	TRBJ2-4	CASSIGQGGNIQYF
TRBV5-8	TRBD1	TRBJ1-5	CASSLQQGTQPQHF
TRBV7-2	-	TRBJ1-5	CASSADDNQPQHF
TRBV25-1	-	TRBJ1-4	CASSAPLLGGEKLFF
TRBV27	-	TRBJ1-1	CASSWGGRGTEAFF
TRBV3-1/TRBV3-2	TRBD1	TRBJ2-1	CASSHRDRKINEQFF
TRBV30	-	TRBJ1-1	CAWSVQGSFQTEAFF
TRBV28	TRBD1	TRBJ2-7	CASSLSTTGGTGGIYEQYF
TRBV6-5	-	TRBJ2-5	CASSYAGQGIETQYF
TRBV15	-	TRBJ2-7	CATSRDRGYEQYF
TRBV10-1	-	TRBJ2-7	CASSEGLAFYEQYF
TRBV7-9	-	TRBJ1-6	CASSLDGHYNSPLHF
TRBV18	TRBD1	TRBJ2-6	CASSPQGALGANVLTF
TRBV7-9	TRBD1	TRBJ2-2	CASSRRGLVTGELFF
TRBV2	-	TRBJ1-2	CARARGYGYTF
TRBV10-3	-	TRBJ1-6	CAISETQGNSPLHF
TRBV6-6	-	TRBJ2-1	CASSYEVQNEQFF
TRBV3-1/TRBV3-2	TRBD2	TRBJ2-5	CASRLAGGRGETQYF
TRBV19	-	TRBJ1-6	CASTGGLNPNSPLHF
TRBV6-5	-	TRBJ1-4	CASKIWGRNEKLFF
TRBV5-1	-	TRBJ1-3	CASSDGGHSGNTIYF
TRBV7-2	-	TRBJ1-1	CASSPQFLLNTEAFF
TRBV15	TRBD1	TRBJ2-5	CATSRDLGGDETQYF
TRBV2	TRBD2	TRBJ2-3	CASIPTSGGSNTQYF
TRBV6-5	TRBD1	TRBJ1-1	CASSYDGTGIEAFF
TRBV6-5	TRBD1	TRBJ1-1	CAGGTGGTEAFF
TRBV6-6	TRBD1	TRBJ1-1	CASRPQGVGTEAFF
TRBV27	-	TRBJ1-5	CASSPSGTSNQPQHF
TRBV5-1	-	TRBJ1-5	CASSLVAGSNQPQHF
TRBV12-3/TRBV12-4	TRBD1	TRBJ2-7	CASGTGHYYEQYF
TRBV24-1	-	TRBJ2-2	CATSDPRQEPMNTGELFF
TRBV10-3	TRBD2	TRBJ2-3	CAISGTGTSDETDTQYF
TRBV2	-	TRBJ1-5	CASRTALINQPQHF
TRBV4-3	TRBD2	TRBJ2-3	CASSQWGGGTDTQYF
TRBV5-4	-	TRBJ1-2	CASSLDRRGYTF